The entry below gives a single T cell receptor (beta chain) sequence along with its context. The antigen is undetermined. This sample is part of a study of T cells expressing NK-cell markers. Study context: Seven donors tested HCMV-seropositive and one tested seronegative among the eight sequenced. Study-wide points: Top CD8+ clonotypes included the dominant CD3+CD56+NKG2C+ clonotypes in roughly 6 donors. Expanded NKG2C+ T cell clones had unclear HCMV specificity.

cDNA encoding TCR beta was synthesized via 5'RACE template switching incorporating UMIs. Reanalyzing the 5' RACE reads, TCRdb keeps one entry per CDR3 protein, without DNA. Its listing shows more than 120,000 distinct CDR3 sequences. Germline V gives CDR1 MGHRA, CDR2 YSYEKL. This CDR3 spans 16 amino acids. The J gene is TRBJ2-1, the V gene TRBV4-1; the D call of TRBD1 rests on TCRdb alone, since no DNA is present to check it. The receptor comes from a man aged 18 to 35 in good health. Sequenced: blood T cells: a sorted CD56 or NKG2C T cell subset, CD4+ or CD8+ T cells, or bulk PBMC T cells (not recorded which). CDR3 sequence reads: CASSSHGQGILDEQFF.